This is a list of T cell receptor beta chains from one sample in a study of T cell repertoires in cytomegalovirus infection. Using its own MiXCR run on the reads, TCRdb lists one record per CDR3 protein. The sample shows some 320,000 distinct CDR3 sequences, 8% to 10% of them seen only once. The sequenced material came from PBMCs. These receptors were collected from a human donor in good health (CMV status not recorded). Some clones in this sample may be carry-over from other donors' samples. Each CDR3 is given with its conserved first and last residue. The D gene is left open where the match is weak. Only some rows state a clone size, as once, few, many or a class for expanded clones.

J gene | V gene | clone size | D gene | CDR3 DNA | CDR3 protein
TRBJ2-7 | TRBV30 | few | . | TGTGCCTGGAGGCTAGGGACCGCCACCTACGAGCAGTACTTC | CAWRLGTATYEQYF
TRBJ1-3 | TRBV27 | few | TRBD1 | TGTGCCAGCAGTCCATGGACAGGGGCGGACCGAAACACCATATATTTT | CASSPWTGADRNTIYF
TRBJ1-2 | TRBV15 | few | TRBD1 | TGTGCCACCAGCAGCGGGACAGGGAATGGCTACACCTTC | CATSSGTGNGYTF
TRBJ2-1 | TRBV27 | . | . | TGTGCCAGCAGTTTATCACCCAATGAGCAGTTCTTC | CASSLSPNEQFF
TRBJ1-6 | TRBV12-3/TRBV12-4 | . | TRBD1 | TGTGCCAGCAGCCCCTTCGGGACAGTAAATTCACCCCTCCACTTT | CASSPFGTVNSPLHF
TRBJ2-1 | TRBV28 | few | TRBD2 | TGTGCCAGCAGTCCCGCCGGAATAGCGGGAGGCTCCTACAATGAGCAGTTCTTC | CASSPAGIAGGSYNEQFF
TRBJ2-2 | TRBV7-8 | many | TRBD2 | TGTGCCAGCAGTCCACTAGCGGGATTCGCCGGGGAGCTGTTTTTT | CASSPLAGFAGELFF
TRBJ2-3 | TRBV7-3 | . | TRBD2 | TGTGCCAGCAGCTTAACTAGCGGGGGCGGGGGGGGCACAGATACGCAGTATTTT | CASSLTSGGGGGTDTQYF
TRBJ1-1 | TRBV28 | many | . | TGTGCCAGCAGTGGGCAGGGGCGAAACACTGAAGCTTTCTTT | CASSGQGRNTEAFF
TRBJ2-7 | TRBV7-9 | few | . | TGTGCCAGCAGCTCGTCAGATATCTACGAGCAGTACTTC | CASSSSDIYEQYF
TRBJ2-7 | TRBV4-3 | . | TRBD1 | TGCGCCAGCAGCCAGCCGGGACAGGGGATATACGAGCAGTACTTC | CASSQPGQGIYEQYF
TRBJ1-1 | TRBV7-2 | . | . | TGTGCCAGCAGCTCCGGAACGGGCCTCCCTGAAGCTTTCTTT | CASSSGTGLPEAFF
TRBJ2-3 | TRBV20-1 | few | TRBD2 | TGCAGTGCGCGAGCCCATTTAGCGGGAGGCGTCTATACGCAGTATTTT | CSARAHLAGGVYTQYF
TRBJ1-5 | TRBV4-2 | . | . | TGTGCCAGCAGCCAAGACAGGGATCCGGATCAGCCCCAGCATTTT | CASSQDRDPDQPQHF
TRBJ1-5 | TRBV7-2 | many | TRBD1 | TGTGCCAGCAGCCCTTCGACAGGGGTCCGAGGGCATCAGCCCCAGCATTTT | CASSPSTGVRGHQPQHF
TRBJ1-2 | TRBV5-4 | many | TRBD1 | TGTGCCAGCAGCACGGGACAGGGAATAACTAACTATGGCTACACCTTC | CASSTGQGITNYGYTF
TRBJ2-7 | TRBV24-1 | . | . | TGTGCCACCAGTGATTTTGCAGGGTATGAGCAGTACTTC | CATSDFAGYEQYF
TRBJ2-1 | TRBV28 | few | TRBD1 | TGTGCCAGCAGCCCAACCCCGGGACAGGGAAACAATGAGCAGTTCTTC | CASSPTPGQGNNEQFF
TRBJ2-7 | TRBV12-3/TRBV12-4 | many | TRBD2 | TGTGCCAGCAGTTTTAGACTAGCGGGAGGAACTATCCACGGCGAGCAGTACTTC | CASSFRLAGGTIHGEQYF
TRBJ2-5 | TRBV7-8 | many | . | TGTGCCAGCAGCCGGAATAGGGAGACCCAGTACTTC | CASSRNRETQYF
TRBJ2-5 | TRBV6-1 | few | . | TGTGCCAGCAGCCGGTACGTACTGGGAGAGACCCAGTACTTC | CASSRYVLGETQYF
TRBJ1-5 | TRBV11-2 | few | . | TGTGCCAGCAGCCCCGGGACACCTTATAGCAATCAGCCCCAGCATTTT | CASSPGTPYSNQPQHF
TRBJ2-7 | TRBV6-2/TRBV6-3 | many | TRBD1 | TGTGCCAGCAGTCAAACAGGGGGCGTTCTCGACGAGCAGTACTTC | CASSQTGGVLDEQYF
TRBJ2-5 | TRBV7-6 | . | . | TGTGCCAGCGCAAAGGGACTTGAGACCCAGTACTTC | CASAKGLETQYF
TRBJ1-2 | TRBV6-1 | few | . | TGTGCCAGCGGAGCGCCATCCTATGGCTACACCTTC | CASGAPSYGYTF
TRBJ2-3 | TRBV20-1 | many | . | TGCAGTGCTCAATCCCGACTAGCGCTAACACAGGGGGGCACAGATACGCAGTATTTT | CSAQSRLALTQGGTDTQYF
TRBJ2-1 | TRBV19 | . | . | TGTGCCAGTAGCGCCGCCCGCGTGCCCTCCTACAATGAGCAGTTCTTC | CASSAARVPSYNEQFF
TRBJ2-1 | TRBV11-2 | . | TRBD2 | TGTGCCAGCAGCGGGAAGGGACTAGCGGGGGATAATGAGCAGTTCTTC | CASSGKGLAGDNEQFF
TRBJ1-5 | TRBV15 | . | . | TGTGCCACCAGCAGAGAAGTTCGGGACCTTCAGCCCCAGCATTTT | CATSREVRDLQPQHF
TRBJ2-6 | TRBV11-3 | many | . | TGTGCCAGCAGCTCGGGGGTGGACTCTGGGGCCAACGTCCTGACTTTC | CASSSGVDSGANVLTF
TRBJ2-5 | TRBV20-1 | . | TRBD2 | TGCAGTGCAAGGGCGCTAGCGGTTAAAGAGACCCAGTACTTC | CSARALAVKETQYF
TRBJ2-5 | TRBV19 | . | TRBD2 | TGTGCCAGTAGTATGTGGACTAGCGAGTACCAAGAGACCCAGTACTTC | CASSMWTSEYQETQYF
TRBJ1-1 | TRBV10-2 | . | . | TGCGCCAGCAGCGACTCAGGGAGAATGAACACTGAAGCTTTCTTT | CASSDSGRMNTEAFF
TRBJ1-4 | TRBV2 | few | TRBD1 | TGTGCCACAAGACAGGGCCTTAATGAAAAACTGTTTTTT | CATRQGLNEKLFF
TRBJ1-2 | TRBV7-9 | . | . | TGTGCCAGCAGCTACCAATCGACAGCTAACTATGGCTACACCTTC | CASSYQSTANYGYTF
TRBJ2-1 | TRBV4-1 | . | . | TGCGCCAGCAGCCCACAGGGCGCGTCTTATGAAAGCTCCTACAATGAGCAGTTCTTC | CASSPQGASYESSYNEQFF
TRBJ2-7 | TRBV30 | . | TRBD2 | TGTGCCTGGAGTCGACTAGCGGGTTCCTACGAGCAGTACTTC | CAWSRLAGSYEQYF
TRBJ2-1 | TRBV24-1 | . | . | TGTGCCACCAGTCGTAGGGGGAGCGGTTATAGGAATGAGCAGTTCTTC | CATSRRGSGYRNEQFF
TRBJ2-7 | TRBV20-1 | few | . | TGCAGTGCGCCCGGACACACGGTGCCTTACGAGCAGTACTTC | CSAPGHTVPYEQYF
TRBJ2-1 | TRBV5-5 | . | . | TGTGCCAGCAGGTCCGGGGCTAACAATGAGCAGTTCTTC | CASRSGANNEQFF
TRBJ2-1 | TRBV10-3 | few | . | TGTGCCATCAGCCGACAGTTCGATGAGCAGTTCTTC | CAISRQFDEQFF
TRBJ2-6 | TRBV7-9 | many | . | TGTGCCAGCAGCCCGTGGGTGGCGGGATCTGGGGCCAACGTCCTGACTTTC | CASSPWVAGSGANVLTF
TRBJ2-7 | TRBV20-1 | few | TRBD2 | TGCAGTGCCACTCCGATAGCGGGGGTTAGTTACGAGCAGTACTTC | CSATPIAGVSYEQYF
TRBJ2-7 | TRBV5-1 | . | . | TGCGCCAGCAGCGCCGGGACGCAGGGAGAGCAGTACTTC | CASSAGTQGEQYF
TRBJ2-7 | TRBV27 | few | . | TGTGCCAGCAGTTTATCGATGGGCCAAGCCTACGAGCAGTACTTC | CASSLSMGQAYEQYF
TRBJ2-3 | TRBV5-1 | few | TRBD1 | TGCGCCAGCAGCTTGGAAGGGGGACAGGAGACAGATACGCAGTATTTT | CASSLEGGQETDTQYF
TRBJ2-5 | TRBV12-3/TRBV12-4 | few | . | TGTGCCAGCAGTTTGAGCAGGAAGACCCAGTACTTC | CASSLSRKTQYF
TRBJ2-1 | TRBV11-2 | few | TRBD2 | TGTGCCAGCAGCTTATTTATTTTATGGACTAGCTCGTCCTCCTATGGCAATGAGCAGTTCTTC | CASSLFILWTSSSSYGNEQFF
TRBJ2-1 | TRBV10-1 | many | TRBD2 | TGCGCCAGCAGTGCAAATAGGGGGACTAGCGGCAATGAGCAGTTCTTC | CASSANRGTSGNEQFF
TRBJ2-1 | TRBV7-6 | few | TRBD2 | TGTGCCAGCTCAAGGCGGACTAGCGCCAACAATGAGCAGTTCTTC | CASSRRTSANNEQFF
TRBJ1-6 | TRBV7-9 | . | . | TGTGCCAGCAGCTCGGGGGGGGAATTCACACCCCTCCACTTT | CASSSGGEFTPLHF
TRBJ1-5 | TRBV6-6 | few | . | TGTGCCAGCAGTTACGGGGGAGTCGATCAGCCCCAGCATTTT | CASSYGGVDQPQHF
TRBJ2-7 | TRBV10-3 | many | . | TGTGCCATCAGTGAGGGGGGACCATACGAGCAGTACTTC | CAISEGGPYEQYF
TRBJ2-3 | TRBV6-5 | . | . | TGTGCCAGCAGATATGGCCCTGGCAGATACACAGATACGCAGTATTTT | CASRYGPGRYTDTQYF
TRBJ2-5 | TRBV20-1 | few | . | TGCAGTGCTACGAGGGCTCCACAAGAGACCCAGTACTTC | CSATRAPQETQYF
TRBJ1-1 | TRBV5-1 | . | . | TGCGCCAGCATCTGGGGGACTGAAGCTTTCTTT | CASIWGTEAFF
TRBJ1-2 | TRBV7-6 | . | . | TGTGCCAGCAGCTCAAGGTATTACGGCTACACCTTC | CASSSRYYGYTF
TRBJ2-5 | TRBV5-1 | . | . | TGCGCCAGTCGGAAAGGACAAACGGAAGAGACCCAGTACTTC | CASRKGQTEETQYF
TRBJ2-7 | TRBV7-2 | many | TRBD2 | TGTGCCAGCAGCACCCGACTAGCGGGAGTGGGTGAGCAGTACTTC | CASSTRLAGVGEQYF
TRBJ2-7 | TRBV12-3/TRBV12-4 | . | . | TGTGCCAGCAGTTCTCCAGGGGGGATATTGTACTTC | CASSSPGGILYF